A single sample is the source of the 3 T cell receptor beta chains below, sequenced in a study of T cell responses to AZD1222 COVID-19 vaccine. Profiling relied on immunoSEQ multiplex PCR, and the TCRdb table lists in-frame clones only, not all of them. This sample has about 150,000 clones, with roughly 91% found just once. The sequences come from peripheral blood, collected 28 days after the second AZD1222 dose. The receptors stem from an adult who received the AZD1222 COVID-19 vaccine.

The chain is built from TRBV6-2 or TRBV6-3 and TRBJ2-3; tentatively, D is TRBD1 (6 bases). This CDR3 has 16 amino acids. CDR1 MNHEY and CDR2 SVGEGT come from the germline V gene. V was clipped by 0 bases and J by 1 base, with 11 bases between them. Here the CDR3 DNA reads TGTGCCAGCAGTTACTCGACAGGACGACGCACAGATACGCAGTATTTT. Translation gives CASSYSTGRRTDTQYF.

This clone was seen only once. This rearrangement joins TRBV7-9 to TRBJ1-5; possibly TRBD1 for D (6 bases). V gave up 5 bases and J gave up 0 bases, with 20 bases separating them. The CDR3 runs to 18 residues. Germline V gene data show CDR1 as SEHNR and CDR2 as FQNEAQ (reference sequence). The DNA for the CDR3 is TGTGCCAGCAGCGATCGGAACCCAGGGGAGGATAGCAATCAGCCCCAGCATTTT. The encoded protein is CASSDRNPGEDSNQPQHF.

This chain uses TRBV21-1 with TRBJ1-6; no DNA check was done on the table's D call, TRBD1. TRBV21-1 is listed as a pseudogene. This CDR3 comprises 16 residues. The DNA for the CDR3 is TGTGCCAGCAGCAAGCACAGGGAATTTCGTAATTCACCCCTCCACTTT. Encoded protein: CASSKHREFRNSPLHF.